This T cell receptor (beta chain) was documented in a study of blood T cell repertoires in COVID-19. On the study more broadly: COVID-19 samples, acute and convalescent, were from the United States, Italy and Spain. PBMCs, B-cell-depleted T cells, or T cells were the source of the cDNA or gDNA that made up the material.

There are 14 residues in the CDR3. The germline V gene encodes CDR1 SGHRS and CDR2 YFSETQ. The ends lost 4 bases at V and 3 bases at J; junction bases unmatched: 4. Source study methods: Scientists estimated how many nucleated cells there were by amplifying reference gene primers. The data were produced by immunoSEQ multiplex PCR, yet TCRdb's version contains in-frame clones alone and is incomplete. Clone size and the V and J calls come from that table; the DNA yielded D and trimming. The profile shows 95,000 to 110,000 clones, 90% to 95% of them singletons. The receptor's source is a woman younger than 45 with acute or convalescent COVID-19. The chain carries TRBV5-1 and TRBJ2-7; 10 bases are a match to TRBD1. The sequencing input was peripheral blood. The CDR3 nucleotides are TGCGCCAGCAGCGTGGGACAGGGGAGCTACGAGCAGTACTTC. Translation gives CASSVGQGSYEQYF.